Presented here are 2 T cell receptor beta chains from one specimen sequenced in a study of blood T cell repertoires in COVID-19. Assay used: immunoSEQ multiplex PCR; TCRdb lists only in-frame clones, some missing. This table has 270,000 or so clones, around 89% appearing once. The material sequenced was peripheral blood. The receptors were gathered from a woman aged 55-70 years with COVID-19, enrolled during active disease.

A remark on this clone: The sample holds other DNA sequences that translate to the same CDR3. V is TRBV5-1 and J is TRBJ2-1; the D gene is possibly TRBD1 (6 bases). Trimming removed 2 bases from V and 0 bases from J, with 9 bases in between. Germline V lookup: CDR1 SGHRS, CDR2 YFSETQ. The CDR3 is made up of 15 amino acids. CDR3 nucleotides: TGCGCCAGCAGCTTAACAGGGAGCTCCTACAATGAGCAGTTCTTC. Translated, it gives CASSLTGSSYNEQFF.

The chain employs TRBV18 and TRBJ1-4; TRBD1 aligns across 7 bases. Germline V lookup: CDR1 KGHSH, CDR2 LQKENI. The CDR3 is 15 amino acids. J was trimmed by 4 bases and V by 1 base; bases with no gene match: 3. The CDR3 loop reads CASSPRQGDNEKLFF. The CDR3 region has the DNA TGTGCCAGCTCACCACGGCAGGGGGATAATGAAAAACTGTTTTTT.